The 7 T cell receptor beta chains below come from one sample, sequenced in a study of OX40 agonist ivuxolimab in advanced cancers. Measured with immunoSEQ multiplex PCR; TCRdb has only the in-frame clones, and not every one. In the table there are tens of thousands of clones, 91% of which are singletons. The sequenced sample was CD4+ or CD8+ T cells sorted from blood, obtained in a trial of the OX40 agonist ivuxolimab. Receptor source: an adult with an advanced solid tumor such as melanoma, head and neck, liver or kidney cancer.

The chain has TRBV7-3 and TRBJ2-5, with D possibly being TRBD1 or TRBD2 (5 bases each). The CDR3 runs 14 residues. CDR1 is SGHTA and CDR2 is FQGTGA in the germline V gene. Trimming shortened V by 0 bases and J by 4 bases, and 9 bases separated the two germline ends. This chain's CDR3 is CASSLTGTLETQYF. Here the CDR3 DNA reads TGTGCCAGCAGCTTAACCGGGACCCTAGAGACCCAGTACTTC.

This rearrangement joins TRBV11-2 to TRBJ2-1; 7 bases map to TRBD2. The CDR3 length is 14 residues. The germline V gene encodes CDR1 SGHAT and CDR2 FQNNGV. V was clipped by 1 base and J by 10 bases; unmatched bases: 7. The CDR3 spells CASSLVFASGEQFF. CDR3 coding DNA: TGTGCCAGCAGCTTAGTATTCGCTAGCGGAGAGCAGTTCTTC.

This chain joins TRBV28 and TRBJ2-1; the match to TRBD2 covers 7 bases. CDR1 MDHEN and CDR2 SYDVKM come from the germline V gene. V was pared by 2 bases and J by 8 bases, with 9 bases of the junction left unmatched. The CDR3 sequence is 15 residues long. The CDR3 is CASSLGGSRIHEQFF. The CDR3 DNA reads TGTGCCAGCAGTTTAGGCGGGAGTAGAATCCATGAGCAGTTCTTC. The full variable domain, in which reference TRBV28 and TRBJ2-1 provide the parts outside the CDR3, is DVKVTQSSRYLVKRTGEKVFLECVQDMDHENMFWYRQDPGLGLRLIYFSYDVKMKEKGDIPEGYSVSREKKERFSLILESASTNQTSMYLCASSLGGSRIHEQFFGPGTRLTVL.

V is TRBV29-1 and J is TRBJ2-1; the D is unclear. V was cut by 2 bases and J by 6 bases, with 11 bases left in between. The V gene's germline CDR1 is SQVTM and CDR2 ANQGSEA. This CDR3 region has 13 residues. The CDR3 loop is CSVERTQLNEQFF. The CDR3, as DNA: TGCAGCGTTGAAAGAACTCAACTCAATGAGCAGTTCTTC.

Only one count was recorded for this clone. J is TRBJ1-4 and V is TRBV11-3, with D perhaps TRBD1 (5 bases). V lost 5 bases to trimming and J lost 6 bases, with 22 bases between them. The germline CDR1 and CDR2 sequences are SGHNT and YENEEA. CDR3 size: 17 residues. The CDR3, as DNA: TGTGCCAGCAGCCTACGGCAGGGCTCCGGACGGGATGAAAAACTGTTTTTT. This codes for CASSLRQGSGRDEKLFF.

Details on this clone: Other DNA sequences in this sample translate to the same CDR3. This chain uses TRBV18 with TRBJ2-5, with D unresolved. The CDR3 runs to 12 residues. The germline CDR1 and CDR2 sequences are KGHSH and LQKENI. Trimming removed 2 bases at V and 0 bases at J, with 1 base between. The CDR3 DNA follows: TGTGCCAGCTCACCAAACCAAGAGACCCAGTACTTC. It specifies CASSPNQETQYF.

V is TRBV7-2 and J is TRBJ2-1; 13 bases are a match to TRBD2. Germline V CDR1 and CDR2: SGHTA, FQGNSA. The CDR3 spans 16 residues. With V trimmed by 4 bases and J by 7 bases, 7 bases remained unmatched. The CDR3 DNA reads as TGTGCCAGCAGCTCACCGGGACTAGCGGGATCTAATGAGCAGTTCTTC. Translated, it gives CASSSPGLAGSNEQFF.